This T cell receptor beta chain was retrieved from a study of CD8+ T cells in alopecia areata. General study findings and limits: Clonality exceeded that of normal scalp in lesional scalp, most notably in alopecia totalis/universalis. Mouse data revealed clearer TCR sharing than patient data did, a gap possibly tied to HLA.

About this clone: Its antigen is as yet unknown. Gene names denote mouse genes. The sequenced fragment ends 4 residues before the CDR3 boundary, so the rest is inferred from the germline J gene.

The CDR3 length is 15 residues. With 3 bases clipped from V and 5 bases from J, the junction kept 6 bases outside the gene matches. Germline V gene lookup returns CDR1 NSQYPW and CDR2 LRSPGD (reference sequence). The sequencing template was cDNA reverse transcribed from extracted RNA. The method was immunoSEQ multiplex PCR; TCRdb's version includes in-frame clones alone and lacks a portion of them. The repertoire shows roughly 120,000 clones, none seen only once; the top ten take around 20%. V is TRBV1 and J is TRBJ1-4; TRBD1 agrees at 7 bases. The material sequenced was lesional skin. This TCR came from a C3H/HeJ mouse with alopecia areata. The strain's MHC type: H2-k. CDR3 DNA (partial): TGCACCTGCAGTGCCCGGGACAGAATTAACGAA. Translation gives CTCSARDRINE. From start to end, the CDR3 is CTCSARDRINERLFF.